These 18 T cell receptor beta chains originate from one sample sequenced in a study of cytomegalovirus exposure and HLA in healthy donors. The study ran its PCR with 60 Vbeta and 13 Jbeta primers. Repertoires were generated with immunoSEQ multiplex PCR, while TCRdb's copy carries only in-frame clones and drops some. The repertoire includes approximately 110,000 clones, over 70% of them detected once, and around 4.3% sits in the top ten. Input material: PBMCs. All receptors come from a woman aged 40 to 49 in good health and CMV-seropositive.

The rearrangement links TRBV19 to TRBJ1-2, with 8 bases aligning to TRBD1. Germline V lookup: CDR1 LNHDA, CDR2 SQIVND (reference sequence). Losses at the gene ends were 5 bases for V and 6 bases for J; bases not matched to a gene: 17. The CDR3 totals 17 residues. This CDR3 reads CASSFVAGTGYRHGYTF. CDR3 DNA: TGTGCCAGTAGTTTCGTAGCAGGGACAGGATATCGCCATGGCTACACCTTC.

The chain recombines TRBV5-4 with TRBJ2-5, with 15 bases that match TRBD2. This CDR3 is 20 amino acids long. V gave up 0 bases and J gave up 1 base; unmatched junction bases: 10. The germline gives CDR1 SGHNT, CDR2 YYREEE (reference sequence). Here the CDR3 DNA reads TGTGCCAGCAGCTTGGCCCCCCGGACTAGCGGGGGGGCCCGCCAAGAGACCCAGTACTTC. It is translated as CASSLAPRTSGGARQETQYF.

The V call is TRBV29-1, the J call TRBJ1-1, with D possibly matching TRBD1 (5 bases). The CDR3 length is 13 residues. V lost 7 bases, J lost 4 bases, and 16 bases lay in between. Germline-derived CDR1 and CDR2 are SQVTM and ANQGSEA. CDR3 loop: CSAEGTEGTEAFF. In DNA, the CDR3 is TGCAGCGCCGAGGGGACTGAGGGCACTGAAGCTTTCTTT. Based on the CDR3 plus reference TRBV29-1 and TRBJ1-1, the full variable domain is SAVISQKPSRDICQRGTSLTIQCQVDSQVTMMFWYRQQPGQSLTLIATANQGSEATYESGFVIDKFPISRPNLTFSTLTVSNMSPEDSSIYLCSAEGTEGTEAFFGQGTRLTVV.

The CDR3 region has the DNA TGTGCCAGTTCCCCCTTCTATGGCTACACCTTC. Amino acid sequence: CASSPFYGYTF. The chain couples TRBV2 to TRBJ1-2; no reliable D call. The germline V gene encodes CDR1 SNHLY and CDR2 FYNNEI. CDR3 size: 11 residues. The germline V and J ends were trimmed by 9 bases and 4 bases, with 9 bases remaining between them. The full variable domain, with the rest looked up from reference TRBV2 and TRBJ1-2, is EPEVTQTPSHQVTQMGQEVILRCVPISNHLYFYWYRQILGQKVEFLVSFYNNEISEKSEIFDDQFSVERPDGSNFTLKIRSTKLEDSAMYFCASSPFYGYTFGSGTRLTVV.

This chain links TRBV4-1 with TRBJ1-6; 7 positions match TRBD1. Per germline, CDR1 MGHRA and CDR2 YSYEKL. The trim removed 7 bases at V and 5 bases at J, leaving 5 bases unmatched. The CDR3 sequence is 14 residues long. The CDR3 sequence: CASKLGTDNSPLHF. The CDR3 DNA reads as TGCGCCAGCAAACTGGGGACAGATAATTCACCCCTCCACTTT.

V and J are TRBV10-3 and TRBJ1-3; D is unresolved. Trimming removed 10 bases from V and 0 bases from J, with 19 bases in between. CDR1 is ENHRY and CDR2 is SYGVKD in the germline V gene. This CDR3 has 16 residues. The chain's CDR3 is CATAPPPSFSGNTIYF. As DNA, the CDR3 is TGTGCCACCGCTCCTCCTCCAAGCTTCTCTGGAAACACCATATATTTT.

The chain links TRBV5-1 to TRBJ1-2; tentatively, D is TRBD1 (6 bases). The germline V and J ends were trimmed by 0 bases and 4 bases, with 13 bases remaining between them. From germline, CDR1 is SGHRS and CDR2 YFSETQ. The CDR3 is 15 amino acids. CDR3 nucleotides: TGCGCCAGCAGCTTGGACCCCCCGGACAGCTATGGCTACACCTTC. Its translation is CASSLDPPDSYGYTF.

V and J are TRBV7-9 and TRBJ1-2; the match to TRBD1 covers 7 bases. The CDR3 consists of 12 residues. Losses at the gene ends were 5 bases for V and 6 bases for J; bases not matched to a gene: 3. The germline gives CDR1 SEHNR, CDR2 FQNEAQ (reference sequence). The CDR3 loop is CASSQGGHGYTF. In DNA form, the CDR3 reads TGTGCCAGCAGCCAGGGGGGACATGGCTACACCTTC.

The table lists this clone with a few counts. DNA for the CDR3: TGTGCCAGCAGCGACACCAGGACAGGGTTCACCGGGGAGCTGTTTTTT. Its protein product is CASSDTRTGFTGELFF. The chain employs TRBV7-9 and TRBJ2-2, with 8 positions matching TRBD1. Trimming cost V 5 bases and J 4 bases; bases outside gene matches: 9. CDR1 is SEHNR and CDR2 is FQNEAQ in the germline V gene (reference sequence). The CDR3 has 16 residues.

The CDR3 DNA sequence: TGTGCCAGTAGTATAGTCCCGGGTAGCAATCAGCCCCAGCATTTT. Amino acids: CASSIVPGSNQPQHF. This chain connects TRBV19 to TRBJ1-5; no firm D call. Trimming took off 1 base at V and 0 bases at J, with 7 bases between the two ends. The CDR3 is 15 amino acids. Germline V CDR1 and CDR2: LNHDA, SQIVND (reference sequence).

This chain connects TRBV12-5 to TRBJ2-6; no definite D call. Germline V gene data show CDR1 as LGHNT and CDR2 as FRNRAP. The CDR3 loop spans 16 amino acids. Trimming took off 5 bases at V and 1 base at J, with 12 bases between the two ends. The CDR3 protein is CASGPGLFSGANVLTF. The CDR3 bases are TGTGCTAGTGGTCCGGGTCTCTTTTCTGGGGCCAACGTCCTGACTTTC.

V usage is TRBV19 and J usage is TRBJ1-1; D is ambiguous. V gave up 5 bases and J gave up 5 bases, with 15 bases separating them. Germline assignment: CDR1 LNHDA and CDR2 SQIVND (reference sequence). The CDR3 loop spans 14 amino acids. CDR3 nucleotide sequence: TGTGCCAGTAGTGACGACACCAGTAGGACTGAAGCTTTCTTT. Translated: CASSDDTSRTEAFF.

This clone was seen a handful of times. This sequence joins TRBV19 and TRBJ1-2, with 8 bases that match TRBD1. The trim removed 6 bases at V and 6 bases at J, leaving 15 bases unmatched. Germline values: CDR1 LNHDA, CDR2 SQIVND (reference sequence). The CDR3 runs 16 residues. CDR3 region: CASSFGRAGGADGYTF. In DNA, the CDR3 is TGTGCCAGTAGCTTTGGACGAGCAGGGGGCGCCGATGGCTACACCTTC.

CDR3 bases: TGTGCCAGCAGCTTGAGGGGTGAAAAACTGTTTTTT. It encodes CASSLRGEKLFF. The chain carries TRBV5-8 and TRBJ1-4; D is perhaps TRBD1 (5 bases). V lost 1 base to trimming and J lost 7 bases, with 5 bases between them. This CDR3 is 12 amino acids long. Germline values: CDR1 SGHTS, CDR2 YDEGEE.

CDR3 nucleotide sequence: TGTGCCAGCAGACCCGAGACAGGGTGGAGGACAGATACGCAGTATTTT. Translated, it gives CASRPETGWRTDTQYF. The V gene is TRBV5-4, the J gene TRBJ2-3, with TRBD1 identical over 7 bases. Germline CDR1 and CDR2: SGHNT and YYREEE (reference sequence). CDR3 length equals 16 residues. V lost 5 bases to trimming and J lost 3 bases; unmatched junction nucleotides: 12.

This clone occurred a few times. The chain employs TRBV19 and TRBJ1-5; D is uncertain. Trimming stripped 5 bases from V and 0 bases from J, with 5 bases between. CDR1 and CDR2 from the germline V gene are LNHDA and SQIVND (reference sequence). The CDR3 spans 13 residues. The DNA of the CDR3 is TGTGCCAGTAGTTACAATAGCAATCAGCCCCAGCATTTT. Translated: CASSYNSNQPQHF.

This chain's CDR3 is CASSEVDSPNEAFF. The CDR3, as DNA: TGTGCCAGCAGTGAAGTGGACAGCCCAAATGAAGCTTTCTTT. The genes are TRBV2 and TRBJ1-1; D is perhaps TRBD1 (6 bases). This CDR3 is built from 14 residues. The V end lost 1 base, the J end lost 7 bases, and 13 bases lay between the germline ends. Germline-derived CDR1 and CDR2 are SNHLY and FYNNEI.

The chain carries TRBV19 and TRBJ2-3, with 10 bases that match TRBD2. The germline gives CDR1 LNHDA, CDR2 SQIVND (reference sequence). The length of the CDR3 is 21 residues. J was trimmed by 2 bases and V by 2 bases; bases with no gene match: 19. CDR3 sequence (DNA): TGTGCCAGTAGTATAAGCGGAGTAGCGGGGGGTCCCGCCCTAATCACAGATACGCAGTATTTT. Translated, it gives CASSISGVAGGPALITDTQYF.